These 25 T cell receptor beta chains share one sample of origin, sequenced in a study of regulatory T cells in long-lasting Graves disease. The time point is: newly diagnosed GD, antithyroid drugs for less than 3 months. Extracted PBMC RNA gave rise to the TCR library. Researchers made TCR beta libraries by using iRepertoire HTBI primers and running Arm-PCR on CDR3 regions. TCRdb independently ran MiXCR on the multiplex PCR reads; one entry per CDR3 protein. The sample lists 500,000 or so distinct CDR3 sequences, roughly 15% seen once, with 12% in the top ten. The same data also contributed to another study, on T cells in Graves' hyperthyroidism and ophthalmopathy.

This specimen consisted of peripheral blood mononuclear cells (PBMCs), obtained at new diagnosis, from a patient treated with antithyroid drugs. These TCRs come from a man between 40 and 49 years old with Graves disease.

This clonotype appeared many times. The rearrangement links TRBV20-1 to TRBJ2-1, with D possibly TRBD2 on 6 matching bases. The CDR3 sequence is 14 residues long. Germline V CDR1 and CDR2: DFQATT, SNEGSKA (reference sequence). With 0 bases removed from V and 8 bases from J, the gap between germline ends came to 14 bases. Written as DNA, the CDR3 is TGCAGTGCTAGAGATCTTAACTGGGGGGATGAGCAGTTCTTC. Its protein is CSARDLNWGDEQFF.

This clonotype showed up many times. This chain connects TRBV20-1 to TRBJ2-1, with TRBD2 identical over 7 bases. Germline assignment: CDR1 DFQATT and CDR2 SNEGSKA (reference sequence). V shed 6 bases, J shed 5 bases, and the junction held 13 bases outside the gene matches. There are 15 residues in the CDR3. The CDR3 is CSAPRAGRPDNEQFF. Here the CDR3 DNA reads TGCAGTGCGCCCCGAGCGGGGAGGCCTGACAATGAGCAGTTCTTC.

This clonotype appeared many times. V usage is TRBV14 and J usage is TRBJ2-3, with 11 bases identical to TRBD2. The V gene's germline CDR1 is SGHDN and CDR2 FVKESK. Trimming cost V 1 base and J 0 bases; bases outside gene matches: 6. This CDR3 has 18 amino acids. CDR3 sequence reads: CASSQAFGLAGSTDTQYF. CDR3 nucleotides: TGTGCCAGCAGCCAAGCGTTCGGACTAGCGGGTAGCACAGATACGCAGTATTTT.

The V call is TRBV5-1, the J call TRBJ2-7; 8 bases align to TRBD1. The CDR3 consists of 14 residues. Germline CDR1 reads SGHRS; CDR2 reads YFSETQ. The V gene end was trimmed by 7 bases and the J gene end by 4 bases; junction bases not matched to a gene: 10. This chain's CDR3 is CASAGQERAYEQYF. CDR3 DNA sequence: TGCGCCAGCGCGGGACAGGAACGGGCTTACGAGCAGTACTTC. The full variable domain, its missing parts supplied by reference TRBV5-1 and TRBJ2-7, is KAGVTQTPRYLIKTRGQQVTLSCSPISGHRSVSWYQQTPGQGLQFLFEYFSETQRNKGNFPGRFSGRQFSNSRSEMNVSTLELGDSALYLCASAGQERAYEQYFGPGTRLTVT.

This clonotype was counted ten times or more. The V call is TRBV6-1, the J call TRBJ1-1, with 8 bases lining up with TRBD1. The length of the CDR3 is 13 residues. The germline gives CDR1 MNHNS, CDR2 SASEGT. V shed 5 bases, J shed 7 bases, and the junction held 6 bases outside the gene matches. The CDR3 bases are TGTGCCAGCAGTAACCGACAGGGGCATGAAGCTTTCTTT. This translates into CASSNRQGHEAFF.

V gene TRBV29-1 combines with J gene TRBJ2-3; D assignment may be TRBD1 or TRBD2 (5 bases each). The J call may not be correct, given that the DNA end is closer to TRBJ2-1. This CDR3 has 11 residues. Germline V gene lookup returns CDR1 SQVTM and CDR2 ANQGSEA. The CDR3 loop reads CSVEGDGEQFF. For the CDR3, the DNA is TGCAGCGTTGAGGGGGACGGGGAGCAGTTCTTC.

This clonotype has ten or more counts. The genes are TRBV28 and TRBJ2-1; maybe TRBD1 (6 bases). The CDR3 loop spans 14 amino acids. Germline V gene lookup returns CDR1 MDHEN and CDR2 SYDVKM. CDR3: CAARGGIGYNEQFF. In nucleotides, the CDR3 is TGTGCTGCCAGGGGCGGAATTGGTTACAATGAGCAGTTCTTC. Full variable domain (outside the CDR3, taken from reference TRBV28 and TRBJ2-1): DVKVTQSSRYLVKRTGEKVFLECVQDMDHENMFWYRQDPGLGLRLIYFSYDVKMKEKGDIPEGYSVSREKKERFSLILESASTNQTSMYLCAARGGIGYNEQFFGPGTRLTVL.

This clonotype showed up many times. The rearrangement uses TRBV11-2 and TRBJ2-7, with D perhaps matching TRBD2 (6 bases). Germline V CDR1 and CDR2: SGHAT, FQNNGV. This CDR3 contains 14 residues. Trimming cost V 3 bases and J 6 bases, with 15 bases left between them. The CDR3 sequence: CASSLRDPTSEQYF. The CDR3 DNA reads TGTGCCAGCAGCTTGCGGGACCCTACCTCCGAGCAGTACTTC.

Ten or more counts support this clonotype. The rearrangement joins TRBV5-1 to TRBJ2-7, with TRBD2 matching 8 bases. The CDR3 contains 16 residues. V trimming: 3 bases; J trimming: 7 bases; junction bases outside the gene matches: 15. In germline, CDR1 is SGHRS, CDR2 YFSETQ. This CDR3 is CASSSGGWQGPGEQYF. CDR3 nucleotide sequence: TGCGCCAGCAGCTCGGGAGGGTGGCAGGGCCCTGGGGAGCAGTACTTC. The full variable domain, with the rest looked up from reference TRBV5-1 and TRBJ2-7, is KAGVTQTPRYLIKTRGQQVTLSCSPISGHRSVSWYQQTPGQGLQFLFEYFSETQRNKGNFPGRFSGRQFSNSRSEMNVSTLELGDSALYLCASSSGGWQGPGEQYFGPGTRLTVT.

This sequence joins TRBV20-1 and TRBJ1-5, with a tentative D call TRBD1 (6 bases). The V gene's germline CDR1 is DFQATT and CDR2 SNEGSKA (reference sequence). Trimming stripped 0 bases from V and 14 bases from J, with 14 bases between. CDR3 length: 12 residues. The CDR3 DNA follows: TGCAGTGCTAGAGACAGGGGAAGAAGTGAGCATTTT. This gives the protein CSARDRGRSEHF.

This clonotype occurred many times. The chain combines TRBV7-2 with TRBJ2-1; no reliable D call. Per the germline V gene, CDR1 is SGHTA and CDR2 is FQGNSA. Trimming removed 3 bases from V and 8 bases from J, with 14 bases in between. There are 14 residues in the CDR3. CDR3 amino acids: CASSFRQPTDEQFF. CDR3 in DNA: TGTGCCAGCAGCTTCCGACAACCTACGGATGAGCAGTTCTTC. Drawing the rest from reference TRBV7-2 and TRBJ2-1, the complete variable domain is GAGVSQSPSNKVTEKGKDVELRCDPISGHTALYWYRQSLGQGLEFLIYFQGNSAPDKSGLPSDRFSAERTGGSVSTLTIQRTQQEDSAVYLCASSFRQPTDEQFFGPGTRLTVL.

This clonotype was counted at least ten times. V gene TRBV12-3 or TRBV12-4 combines with J gene TRBJ2-7, with 13 bases aligning to TRBD2. This CDR3 spans 15 amino acids. After removal of 5 bases from V and 7 bases from J, the junction contained 8 bases not matched to a gene. CDR3 sequence: CASSPRTSGRKEQYF. The DNA of the CDR3 is TGTGCCAGCAGTCCGAGGACTAGCGGGAGAAAGGAGCAGTACTTC.

This clonotype was recorded at least ten times. The chain is built from TRBV27 and TRBJ2-3; 7 bases map to TRBD2. The CDR3 length is 15 residues. The junction had 4 bases not matched to a gene; V was cut back by 4 bases and J by 0 bases. CDR1 is MNHEY, CDR2 SMNVEV, per germline (reference sequence). The CDR3 is CASSSLTSSTDTQYF. The CDR3, as DNA: TGTGCCAGCAGTTCTCTGACTAGCAGCACAGATACGCAGTATTTT.

This clonotype has only one observation. The CDR3 protein is CSARSVTGGGYEQFF. CDR3 nucleotides: TGCAGTGCTAGATCCGTGACAGGGGGAGGCTATGAGCAGTTCTTC. This chain links TRBV20-1 with TRBJ2-1, with 9 bases that match TRBD1. The CDR3 has 15 amino acids. V shed 2 bases, J shed 8 bases, and the junction held 10 bases outside the gene matches. The germline gives CDR1 DFQATT, CDR2 SNEGSKA (reference sequence).

This clonotype was picked up a small number of times. The chain is built from TRBV24-1 and TRBJ2-1; 9 nucleotides agree with TRBD2. This CDR3 is built from 15 residues. Germline V gene data show CDR1 as KGHDR and CDR2 as SFDVKD. J lost 8 bases, V lost 4 bases, and 8 bases had no gene match. The CDR3 protein is CATSDRGLALDEQFF. DNA for the CDR3: TGTGCCACCAGTGACCGGGGACTAGCTCTCGATGAGCAGTTCTTC.

This clonotype was seen only a few times. The chain links TRBV5-1 to TRBJ2-5; 7 positions agree with TRBD1. The V segment lost 2 bases and the J segment 9 bases; nucleotides outside the gene matches: 16. This CDR3 has 16 residues. The germline CDR1 and CDR2 sequences are SGHRS and YFSETQ. The CDR3 reads CASSFPSGTDPGPQYF. As DNA, the CDR3 is TGCGCCAGCAGCTTCCCGAGTGGGACAGACCCAGGTCCCCAGTACTTC. Complete variable domain (other parts from reference TRBV5-1 and TRBJ2-5): KAGVTQTPRYLIKTRGQQVTLSCSPISGHRSVSWYQQTPGQGLQFLFEYFSETQRNKGNFPGRFSGRQFSNSRSEMNVSTLELGDSALYLCASSFPSGTDPGPQYFGPGTRLLVL.

The CDR3 spells CSASNPARGVGTEAFF. CDR3 nucleotides: TGCAGTGCTAGTAATCCCGCTCGGGGGGTAGGCACTGAAGCTTTCTTT. V is TRBV20-1 and J is TRBJ1-1, with D perhaps TRBD1 (5 bases). The V gene's germline CDR1 is DFQATT and CDR2 SNEGSKA (reference sequence). The CDR3 is 16 amino acids. The V end lost 3 bases, the J end lost 4 bases, and 21 bases lay between the germline ends.

Regarding this clonotype: Since a far larger clone is one base different, this is likely a read error. This sequence joins TRBV7-3 and TRBJ2-1, with 8 bases that match TRBD2. Trimming took 5 bases from V and 3 from J; bases not matched to a gene: 9. The CDR3 extends over 16 amino acids. Germline-derived CDR1 and CDR2 are SGHTA and FQGTGA. The DNA of the CDR3 is TGTGCCAGCAGCACCCGAGGGGCGGGAGGCTACAATGAGCAGTTCTTC. As protein: CASSTRGAGGYNEQFF.

The table lists this clonotype with many counts. V is TRBV20-1 and J is TRBJ2-3; D remains ambiguous. The CDR3 has 12 amino acids. CDR1 and CDR2 from the germline V gene are DFQATT and SNEGSKA (reference sequence). V lost 0 bases and J 3 bases, leaving 4 bases between the germline ends. The CDR3 region has the DNA TGCAGTGCTAGAGATATGACAGATACGCAGTATTTT. Amino acids: CSARDMTDTQYF.

The gene calls are TRBV11-3 and TRBJ2-1, with 8 bases lining up with TRBD2. Looked up from germline, CDR1 is SGHNT and CDR2 is YENEEA. This CDR3 spans 15 amino acids. The V gene end was trimmed by 3 bases and the J gene end by 9 bases; junction bases not matched to a gene: 10. The CDR3 nucleotides are TGTGCCAGCAGCTTGGCTATTAGCGGGAACAGTGAGCAGTTCTTC. This gives the protein CASSLAISGNSEQFF.

This clonotype was recorded at least ten times. V is TRBV11-2 and J is TRBJ2-1, with 11 bases fitting TRBD2. The CDR3 consists of 18 residues. With 3 bases clipped from V and 2 bases from J, the junction kept 9 bases outside the gene matches. Looked up from germline, CDR1 is SGHAT and CDR2 is FQNNGV. CDR3 in DNA: TGTGCCAGCAGCTTCTCGGCTAGCGGGAGGTCCCCCTACAATGAGCAGTTCTTC. Amino acid sequence: CASSFSASGRSPYNEQFF.

The gene calls are TRBV12-3 or TRBV12-4 and TRBJ2-7, with 7 bases identical to TRBD1. V lost 6 bases, J lost 3 bases, and 5 bases stayed unmatched. This CDR3 spans 13 amino acids. CDR3 residues: CASRARDSYEQYF. The CDR3 bases are TGTGCCAGCAGGGCACGGGACAGCTACGAGCAGTACTTC.

In its sample, this clonotype was seen many times. This chain links TRBV27 with TRBJ2-3, with TRBD1 matching over 10 bases. The CDR3 runs 15 residues. Germline CDR1 and CDR2: MNHEY and SMNVEV (reference sequence). V lost 4 bases to trimming and J lost 6 bases; unmatched junction nucleotides: 7. CDR3 bases: TGTGCCAGCAGTTCTCCGGGACAGGGGATGGATACGCAGTATTTT. Translating it yields CASSSPGQGMDTQYF.

In this sample, this clonotype turned up many times. The chain employs TRBV3-1 and TRBJ2-1; tentatively, D is TRBD1 (5 bases). The germline V and J ends were trimmed by 2 bases and 2 bases, with 13 bases remaining between them. Germline lookup yields CDR1 LGHDT and CDR2 YNNKEL (reference sequence). The CDR3 covers 16 residues. The CDR3: CASSQRVGATYNEQFF. In DNA form, the CDR3 reads TGTGCCAGCAGCCAAAGAGTTGGGGCTACCTACAATGAGCAGTTCTTC.

The rearrangement links TRBV6-2 or TRBV6-3 to TRBJ2-1; 9 bases fit TRBD2. The germline CDR1 and CDR2 sequences are MNHEY and SVGEGT. Losses at the gene ends were 3 bases for V and 4 bases for J; bases not matched to a gene: 1. The CDR3 sequence is 14 residues long. CDR3 protein: CASSYLAGYNEQFF. CDR3 coding DNA: TGTGCCAGCAGTTATCTAGCGGGATACAATGAGCAGTTCTTC.